This T cell receptor (beta chain) emerged from a study of blood T cell repertoires in COVID-19. The table came from immunoSEQ multiplex PCR; TCRdb's copy has only in-frame clones and leaves some out. In the table there are around 460,000 clones, around 90% of which are singletons. Germline V gene data show CDR1 as SGHTA and CDR2 as FQGNSA. The CDR3 sequence is 15 residues long. The V and J ends lost 0 bases and 6 bases respectively, with 14 bases between them. This clone has just one count. The sample consisted of peripheral blood. V gene TRBV7-2 combines with J gene TRBJ1-2, with D tentatively TRBD1 (6 bases). This clonotype was obtained from a man aged 18 to 29 with COVID-19, enrolled during active disease. CDR3 DNA sequence: TGTGCCAGCAGCTTAGCGAGGGGGAGGGCTCATGGCTACACCTTC. This codes for CASSLARGRAHGYTF. Variable domain in full (rest from reference TRBV7-2 and TRBJ1-2): GAGVSQSPSNKVTEKGKDVELRCDPISGHTALYWYRQSLGQGLEFLIYFQGNSAPDKSGLPSDRFSAERTGGSVSTLTIQRTQQEDSAVYLCASSLARGRAHGYTFGSGTRLTVV.